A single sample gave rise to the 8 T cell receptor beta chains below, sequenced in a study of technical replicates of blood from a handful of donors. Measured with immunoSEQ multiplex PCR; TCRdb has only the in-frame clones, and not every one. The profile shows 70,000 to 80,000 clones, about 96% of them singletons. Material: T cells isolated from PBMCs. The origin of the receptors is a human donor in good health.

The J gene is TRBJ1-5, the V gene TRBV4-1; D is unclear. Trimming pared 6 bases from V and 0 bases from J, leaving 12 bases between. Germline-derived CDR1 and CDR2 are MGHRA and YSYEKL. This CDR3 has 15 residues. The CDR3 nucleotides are TGCGCCAGCAGGGGCACGGCAAATAGCAATCAGCCCCAGCATTTT. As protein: CASRGTANSNQPQHF.

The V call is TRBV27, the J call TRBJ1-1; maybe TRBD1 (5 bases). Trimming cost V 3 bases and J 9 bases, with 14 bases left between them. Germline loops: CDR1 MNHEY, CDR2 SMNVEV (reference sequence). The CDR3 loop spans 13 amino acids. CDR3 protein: CASSFVLGTQAFF. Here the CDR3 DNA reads TGTGCCAGCAGTTTTGTTCTGGGGACTCAAGCTTTCTTT.

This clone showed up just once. Written as DNA, the CDR3 is TGTGCCAGCAGGTCCGAAGCGGGAGCTTTTTACGAGCAGTACTTC. Translating it yields CASRSEAGAFYEQYF. This chain uses TRBV6-5 with TRBJ2-7; TRBD2 agrees at 8 bases. With 6 bases clipped from V and 4 bases from J, the junction kept 11 bases outside the gene matches. The length of the CDR3 is 15 residues. The germline CDR1 and CDR2 sequences are MNHEY and SVGAGI.

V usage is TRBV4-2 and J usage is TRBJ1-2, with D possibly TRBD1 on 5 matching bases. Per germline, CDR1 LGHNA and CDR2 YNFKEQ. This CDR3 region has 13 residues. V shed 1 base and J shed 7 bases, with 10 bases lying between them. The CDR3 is CASSQVGGTGYTF. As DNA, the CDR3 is TGTGCCAGCAGCCAAGTGGGGGGGACTGGCTACACCTTC.

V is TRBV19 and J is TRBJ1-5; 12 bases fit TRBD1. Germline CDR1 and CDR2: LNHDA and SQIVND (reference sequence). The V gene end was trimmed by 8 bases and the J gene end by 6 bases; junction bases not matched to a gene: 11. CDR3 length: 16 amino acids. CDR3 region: CASQEPGQGAGQPQHF. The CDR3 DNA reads TGTGCCAGTCAAGAACCGGGACAGGGGGCTGGTCAGCCCCAGCATTTT.

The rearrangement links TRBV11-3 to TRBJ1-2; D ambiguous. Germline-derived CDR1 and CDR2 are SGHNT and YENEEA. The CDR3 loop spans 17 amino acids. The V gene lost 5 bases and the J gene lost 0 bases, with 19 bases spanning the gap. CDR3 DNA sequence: TGTGCCAGCAGCGCCACAGACGATCCTGAACCTAACTATGGCTACACCTTC. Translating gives CASSATDDPEPNYGYTF.

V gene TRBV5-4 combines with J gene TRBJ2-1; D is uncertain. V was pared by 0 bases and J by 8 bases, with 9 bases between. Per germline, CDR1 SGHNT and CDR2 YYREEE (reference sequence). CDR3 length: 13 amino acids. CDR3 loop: CASSLADSDEQFF. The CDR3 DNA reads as TGTGCCAGCAGCTTGGCCGATTCGGATGAGCAGTTCTTC.

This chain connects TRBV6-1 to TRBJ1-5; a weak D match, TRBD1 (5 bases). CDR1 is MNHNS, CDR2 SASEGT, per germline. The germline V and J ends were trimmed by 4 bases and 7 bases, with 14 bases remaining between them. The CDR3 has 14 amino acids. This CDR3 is CASSGGGGGQPQHF. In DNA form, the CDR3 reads TGTGCCAGCAGTGGTGGTGGGGGAGGACAGCCCCAGCATTTT.